This entry describes one T cell receptor beta chain. Its antigen is not known. This sample stems from a study of post-analysis software for immune sequencing data. Carried by the TCR beta cDNA libraries were unique molecular identifiers. Each sample of roughly 0.9 to 10 million input T cells yielded around 500,000 cDNA molecules, so each molecule approximated one T cell. TCRdb independently ran MiXCR on the PCR reads; one entry per CDR3 protein. This table holds 400,000 to 500,000 distinct CDR3 sequences, roughly 40% found once. The CDR3 sequence is 16 residues long. Trimming at V came to 2 bases and at J to 4 bases, leaving 10 bases not matched to a gene. In germline, CDR1 is SEHNR, CDR2 FQNEAQ (reference sequence). Notes on the study in general: For normalized Chao1 diversity, multiple sclerosis patients scored significantly lower than controls did. Controls had lower frequencies than patients of roughly five TRBV segments, which included TRBV5-6, TRBV5-1 and TRBV20-1.

This TCR was sampled from a girl aged 2-10 years with multiple sclerosis. The chain links TRBV7-9 to TRBJ2-7; 8 nucleotides line up with TRBD1. Input material: blood. CDR3 nucleotides: TGTGCCAGCAGCTTAAAGCTGGGACAGGAACCATACGAGCAGTACTTC. This codes for CASSLKLGQEPYEQYF. The full variable domain, rest sourced from reference TRBV7-9 and TRBJ2-7, is DTGVSQNPRHKITKRGQNVTFRCDPISEHNRLYWYRQTLGQGPEFLTYFQNEAQLEKSRLLSDRFSAERPKGSFSTLEIQRTEQGDSAMYLCASSLKLGQEPYEQYFGPGTRLTVT.